Shown below are 22 T cell receptor beta chains from a single sample sequenced in a study of T-cell reconstitution after alpha-beta-depleted transplantation in children. Unique molecular identifiers were incorporated into the prepared TCRbeta library. TCRdb reprocessed the PCR reads with MiXCR, giving one entry per CDR3 protein. The sample comprises fewer than 550,000 distinct CDR3 sequences, roughly 10% of which are singletons, and less than 15% rests with the top ten. Specimen: PBMCs, mostly from graft donor cells, collected 180 days after TCRalphabeta/CD19-depleted stem cell transplant. The receptors originated from a female patient aged 2 to 10 who had a stem cell transplant for aplastic anemia, so the T cells may come from the graft donor.

This clonotype appeared a few times. V usage is TRBV5-1 and J usage is TRBJ1-1; TRBD1 agrees at 8 bases. The ends lost 4 bases at V and 3 bases at J; junction bases unmatched: 5. Germline V gene sequence: CDR1 SGHRS, CDR2 YFSETQ. The CDR3 sequence is 14 residues long. The CDR3 here is CASSTYRGDTEAFF. The DNA for the CDR3 is TGCGCCAGCAGCACCTACAGGGGGGACACTGAAGCTTTCTTT. The full variable domain, its missing parts supplied by reference TRBV5-1 and TRBJ1-1, is KAGVTQTPRYLIKTRGQQVTLSCSPISGHRSVSWYQQTPGQGLQFLFEYFSETQRNKGNFPGRFSGRQFSNSRSEMNVSTLELGDSALYLCASSTYRGDTEAFFGQGTRLTVV.

This chain uses TRBV7-2 with TRBJ2-5; 7 bases agree with TRBD1. This CDR3 is 14 amino acids long. CDR1 is SGHTA, CDR2 FQGNSA, per germline. The J segment lost 1 base and the V segment lost 5 bases, leaving 4 bases of the junction unmatched. CDR3 coding DNA: TGTGCCAGCAGCATGACAGGGACCCAAGAGACCCAGTACTTC. Translating gives CASSMTGTQETQYF.

This sequence joins TRBV9 and TRBJ1-2; possible D gene TRBD1, 5 bases. V lost 3 bases to trimming and J lost 3 bases, with 12 bases between them. CDR3 length equals 14 residues. CDR1 is SGDLS, CDR2 YYNGEE, per germline. CDR3 nucleotides: TGTGCCAGCAGCGAGGTGGACATCGACTATGGCTACACCTTC. It encodes CASSEVDIDYGYTF. Using reference TRBV9 and TRBJ1-2 for the parts outside the CDR3, the full variable domain is DSGVTQTPKHLITATGQRVTLRCSPRSGDLSVYWYQQSLDQGLQFLIQYYNGEERAKGNILERFSAQQFPDLHSELNLSSLELGDSALYFCASSEVDIDYGYTFGSGTRLTVV.

This clonotype showed up just a few times. V and J are TRBV29-1 and TRBJ1-2; D is uncertain. Germline CDR1 reads SQVTM; CDR2 reads ANQGSEA. The V end was cut by 0 bases, the J end by 8 bases, with 7 bases between. The CDR3 totals 11 residues. The CDR3: CSVEDVGGYTF. The DNA of the CDR3 is TGCAGCGTTGAAGATGTCGGGGGCTACACCTTC.

The V and J genes are TRBV10-3 and TRBJ1-1; D remains unclear. Trimming took off 3 bases at V and 8 bases at J, with 10 bases between the two ends. The CDR3 sequence is 12 residues long. Germline V gene data show CDR1 as ENHRY and CDR2 as SYGVKD. In nucleotides, the CDR3 is TGTGCCATCAGTGACAAGGGCGGAGAAGCTTTCTTT. It yields the protein CAISDKGGEAFF.

This chain links TRBV11-1 with TRBJ1-1; D perhaps matches TRBD1 (5 bases). This CDR3 spans 18 amino acids. From germline, CDR1 is SGHAT and CDR2 FQDESV (reference sequence). V was clipped by 2 bases and J by 2 bases, with 21 bases between them. The CDR3 is CASSLRAWQTGTNTEAFF. DNA of the CDR3: TGTGCCAGCAGCTTAAGGGCATGGCAGACGGGGACTAACACTGAAGCTTTCTTT.

The chain combines TRBV6-5 with TRBJ2-1; 8 nucleotides align to TRBD2. V lost 4 bases, J lost 8 bases, and 7 bases stayed unmatched. The CDR3 extends over 14 amino acids. The germline CDR1 and CDR2 sequences are MNHEY and SVGAGI. The CDR3 DNA is TGTGCCAGCAGTTCCGCGGGAGGCCGCCATGAGCAGTTCTTC. This gives the protein CASSSAGGRHEQFF.

This clonotype was recorded at least ten times. V gene TRBV20-1 combines with J gene TRBJ2-1; 11 bases map to TRBD2. This CDR3 comprises 15 residues. The germline gives CDR1 DFQATT, CDR2 SNEGSKA (reference sequence). Unmatched junction bases numbered 11, after V lost 3 bases and J lost 10 bases. CDR3 sequence: CSASAPGLAVQEQFF. CDR3 coding DNA: TGCAGTGCTAGTGCCCCGGGACTAGCGGTACAGGAGCAGTTCTTC.

The gene calls are TRBV20-1 and TRBJ2-7, with D unresolved. CDR1 and CDR2 (germline): DFQATT, SNEGSKA (reference sequence). The V gene lost 3 bases and the J gene lost 3 bases, with 9 bases spanning the gap. The CDR3 extends over 12 amino acids. CDR3 loop: CSARFRDYEQYF. The CDR3 region has the DNA TGCAGTGCTAGGTTTAGGGACTACGAGCAGTACTTC.

This clonotype was recorded many times. J is TRBJ1-2 and V is TRBV7-8; TRBD1 agrees at 10 bases. The J segment lost 8 bases and the V segment lost 5 bases, leaving 5 bases of the junction unmatched. This CDR3 region has 13 residues. CDR1 is SGHVS and CDR2 is FQNEAQ in the germline V gene. The CDR3 sequence: CASSVDRGPGYTF. The CDR3 DNA sequence: TGTGCCAGCAGCGTCGACAGGGGGCCCGGCTACACCTTC.

V and J are TRBV15 and TRBJ2-7; 8 bases line up with TRBD1. CDR3 size: 15 residues. V lost 5 bases, J lost 5 bases, and 11 bases stayed unmatched. CDR1 and CDR2 from the germline V gene are LNHNV and YYDKDF (reference sequence). The CDR3 protein is CATSGNWTGLDEQYF. In DNA form, the CDR3 reads TGTGCCACCAGCGGCAATTGGACAGGGTTGGACGAGCAGTACTTC.

The J gene is TRBJ2-1, the V gene TRBV29-1; D is unresolved. Trimming shortened V by 8 bases and J by 10 bases, and 18 bases separated the two germline ends. The CDR3 consists of 12 residues. Germline-derived CDR1 and CDR2 are SQVTM and ANQGSEA. The CDR3 loop reads CSFEVITVEQFF. In DNA, the CDR3 is TGCAGCTTCGAGGTAATCACGGTCGAGCAGTTCTTC.

This clonotype came up many times. J is TRBJ1-4 and V is TRBV20-1, with D possibly being TRBD1 (6 bases). The germline V and J ends were trimmed by 3 bases and 6 bases, with 14 bases remaining between them. CDR3 length equals 14 residues. The germline CDR1 and CDR2 sequences are DFQATT and SNEGSKA (reference sequence). CDR3: CSASRGLGHEKLFF. CDR3 nucleotide sequence: TGCAGTGCTAGCCGGGGGCTAGGACATGAAAAACTGTTTTTT.

The rearrangement uses TRBV20-1 and TRBJ2-1; no clear D. Trimming removed 8 bases from V and 2 bases from J, with 10 bases in between. The CDR3 has 12 amino acids. Germline V lookup: CDR1 DFQATT, CDR2 SNEGSKA (reference sequence). CDR3 DNA sequence: TGCAGTTTAAAACTTGCCTACAATGAGCAGTTCTTC. Its translation: CSLKLAYNEQFF.

The genes are TRBV12-3 or TRBV12-4 and TRBJ2-3; D is undetermined. The V end was cut by 7 bases, the J end by 1 base, with 12 bases between. The CDR3 contains 14 residues. CDR3 nucleotides: TGTGCCAGCACCTTACATGGTGGCACAGATACGCAGTATTTT. The encoded protein is CASTLHGGTDTQYF.

The chain employs TRBV7-2 and TRBJ1-1; no reliable D call. Germline CDR1 reads SGHTA; CDR2 reads FQGNSA. Trimming removed 3 bases from V and 10 bases from J, with 12 bases in between. The CDR3 is 12 amino acids. The CDR3 bases are TGTGCCAGCAGCTTCCGGGCCGCCGGAGCTTTCTTT. It translates to CASSFRAAGAFF.

There are a few counts of this clonotype. This chain links TRBV7-2 with TRBJ2-1; D may be TRBD2 (6 bases). The CDR3 covers 18 residues. Trimming shortened V by 0 bases and J by 6 bases, and 21 bases separated the two germline ends. CDR1 is SGHTA and CDR2 is FQGNSA in the germline V gene. The CDR3 here is CASSLAGGPTGAANEQFF. CDR3 sequence (DNA): TGTGCCAGCAGCTTAGCGGGAGGCCCCACCGGAGCGGCCAATGAGCAGTTCTTC.

This rearrangement joins TRBV5-1 to TRBJ2-4, with 7 bases matching TRBD2. This CDR3 spans 18 amino acids. The V gene's germline CDR1 is SGHRS and CDR2 YFSETQ. J was trimmed by 1 base and V by 3 bases; bases with no gene match: 13. This CDR3 is CASSSRRGEMGAKNIQYF. CDR3 sequence (DNA): TGCGCCAGCAGCTCCCGACGGGGGGAGATGGGGGCCAAAAACATTCAGTACTTC.

This clonotype was detected a few times. This chain uses TRBV28 with TRBJ2-7; D is uncertain. The CDR3 is 15 residues long. V lost 6 bases, J lost 4 bases, and 19 bases lay in between. Per the germline V gene, CDR1 is MDHEN and CDR2 is SYDVKM. This CDR3 is CASSPQTLPRYEQYF. The CDR3 DNA reads as TGTGCCAGCAGCCCCCAGACATTGCCCAGGTACGAGCAGTACTTC.

This clonotype came up many times. The genes are TRBV28 and TRBJ2-7; 10 bases match TRBD2. Germline-derived CDR1 and CDR2 are MDHEN and SYDVKM. CDR3 length equals 16 residues. The V and J ends lost 5 bases and 0 bases, in that order; junction bases with no gene match: 7. The CDR3 protein is CASSQREGFPSYEQYF. The CDR3 nucleotides read TGTGCCAGCAGTCAGCGGGAGGGCTTTCCCTCCTACGAGCAGTACTTC.

This clonotype occurred a few times. The V gene is TRBV4-3, the J gene TRBJ1-4; D unclear. This CDR3 is built from 15 residues. Germline CDR1 and CDR2: LGHNA and YSLEER. Between the trimmed V and J ends, which lost 3 bases and 6 bases, there was a span of 14 bases. CDR3 protein: CASSQEPVGDEKLFF. CDR3 bases: TGCGCCAGCAGCCAGGAGCCCGTGGGCGATGAAAAACTGTTTTTT.

This clonotype has only a few counts. This sequence joins TRBV27 and TRBJ2-1, with TRBD2 matching 9 bases. Germline values: CDR1 MNHEY, CDR2 SMNVEV (reference sequence). V trimming: 3 bases; J trimming: 9 bases; junction bases outside the gene matches: 9. The CDR3 totals 15 residues. The CDR3 loop reads CASSFRREGHGEQFF. CDR3 nucleotide sequence: TGTGCCAGCAGTTTTCGGCGGGAGGGCCATGGTGAGCAGTTCTTC.